Here is one T cell receptor beta chain with its context. The data stem from a study of blood T cells in healthy people across ages. Sample-barcoded 5' priming and a J-beta primer mix drove a second PCR of about 6 to 11 cycles. With 12 random nucleotides, a template-switch adaptor tagged each individual cDNA molecule. TCRdb re-derived calls from the 5' RACE reads in MiXCR, one entry per CDR3 protein. Counted here are about 540,000 distinct CDR3 sequences, approximately 25% occurring once; the ten biggest clones make up around 10%. Germline CDR1 is KGHSH and CDR2 is LQKENI. CDR3 length equals 17 residues. These data were also filed under a second study, of T cells of mothers and their children. As that report states: The yield was over 8 million TCR beta CDR3 reads from each mother and 2.5 million to 3.5 million from each child. Related mother and child pairs showed slightly greater overlap (not significant) than unrelated pairs did.

The TCR originated in a boy aged 5-17 years in good health. The sample consisted of blood. This chain joins TRBV18 and TRBJ2-5; 13 bases line up with TRBD2. The DNA end is a closer match to TRBJ2-7, so the J assignment may be wrong. The CDR3 loop reads CASSRLAGGPVGDEQYF. DNA of the CDR3: TGTGCCAGCTCACGACTAGCGGGAGGCCCAGTCGGCGACGAGCAGTACTTC.